What follows is one TCR beta chain and its context. Its specificity is unknown. V lost 0 bases and J lost 0, with 12 bases in between. CDR3 length: 16 residues. Germline-derived CDR1 and CDR2 are SGHVS and FQNEAQ. Each sample had around 110,000 TCR templates assayed. The table came from immunoSEQ multiplex PCR; TCRdb's copy has only in-frame clones and leaves some out. Here the sample spans 100,000 or so clones, 94% being singletons. These data come from a study of siplizumab effects on memory and regulatory T cells. Study-wide points: It seemed that naive T cells were more diverse than memory cells and were major contributors to the alloresponse.

The V gene is TRBV7-8, the J gene TRBJ2-7; possibly TRBD1 for D (6 bases). This TCR was recovered from a human donor in good health. The specimen sequenced was non-Treg CD4+ T cells sorted from blood. The CDR3 sequence: CASSLAMNRDSYEQYF. The CDR3 coding sequence is TGTGCCAGCAGCTTAGCGATGAACAGGGACTCCTACGAGCAGTACTTC. The full variable domain, completed using reference TRBV7-8 and TRBJ2-7, is GAGVSQSPRYKVAKRGQDVALRCDPISGHVSLFWYQQALGQGPEFLTYFQNEAQLDKSGLPSDRFFAERPEGSVSTLKIQRTQQEDSAVYLCASSLAMNRDSYEQYFGPGTRLTVT.